This T cell receptor (beta chain) is from a study of T-cell memory formation after mild COVID-19. The overall study: TCR clusters mostly belonged to single donors. Study outcomes and limitations: Some responding clones appeared in pre-infection memory, suggesting cross-reactive memory joined. While clones contracting from day 15 to 85 were balanced between CD4 and CD8, later expanders leaned CD4+.

This clonotype was detected only a few times. The antigen remains unidentified. Germline V gene data show CDR1 as MNHNS and CDR2 as SASEGT. Trimming pared 4 bases from V and 7 bases from J, leaving 13 bases between. This CDR3 is 14 amino acids long. TCRdb recomputed calls from the 5' RACE reads with MiXCR, one row per CDR3 protein. The sample comprises some 180,000 distinct CDR3 sequences, about an eighth of which are singletons, and approximately 3.3% rests with the top ten. The sample taken for sequencing was PBMCs or a T cell subset sorted from them (not recorded which). This receptor was taken from a man aged 18-30 years who had mild COVID-19 (a few samples of this study predate the infection). Cell type and time point are not known. The chain has TRBV6-1 and TRBJ1-4; D possibly corresponds to TRBD1 (5 bases). Here the CDR3 reads CASSGDGWAEKLFF. The CDR3 DNA reads TGTGCCAGCAGTGGGGACGGTTGGGCTGAAAAACTGTTTTTT.